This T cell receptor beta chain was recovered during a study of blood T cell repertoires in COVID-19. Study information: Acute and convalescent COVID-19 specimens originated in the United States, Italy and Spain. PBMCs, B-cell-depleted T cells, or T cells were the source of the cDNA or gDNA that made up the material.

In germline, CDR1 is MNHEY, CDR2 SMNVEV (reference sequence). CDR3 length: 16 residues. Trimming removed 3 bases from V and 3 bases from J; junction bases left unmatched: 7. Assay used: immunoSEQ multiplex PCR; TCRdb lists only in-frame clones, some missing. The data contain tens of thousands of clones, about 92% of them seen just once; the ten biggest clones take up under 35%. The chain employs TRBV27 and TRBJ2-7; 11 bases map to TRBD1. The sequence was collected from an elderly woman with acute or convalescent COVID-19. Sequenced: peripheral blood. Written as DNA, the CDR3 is TGTGCCAGCAGTTTCCGGACAGGGGGCGCCCACTACGAGCAGTACTTC. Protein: CASSFRTGGAHYEQYF.